This T cell receptor (beta chain) was profiled in a study of identical twins. MiXCR, run by TCRdb on the 5' RACE reads, gives a single entry per CDR3 protein. This sample has 700,000 to 950,000 distinct CDR3 sequences, with around 12% found just once. The CDR3 loop spans 14 amino acids. Per germline, CDR1 SGHVS and CDR2 FQNEAQ. The V gene lost 0 bases and the J gene lost 1 base, with 7 bases spanning the gap. This clonotype came up a few times. A further study also used this sample, focusing on yellow fever vaccine responses in identical twins.

The source of this sequence is a woman aged 18-29 years in good health. The material sequenced was PBMCs. The chain employs TRBV7-8 and TRBJ2-7; D is uncertain. CDR3 DNA: TGTGCCAGCAGCTTAGCGGCCTTATCCTACGAGCAGTACTTC. Protein product: CASSLAALSYEQYF.